This T cell receptor (beta chain) is from a study of blood T cell repertoires in COVID-19. Study-level background: PBMCs, B-cell-depleted T cells, or T cells provided the cDNA or gDNA that made up the material.

Only in-frame clones appear in the TCRdb table, and some are missing; sequencing was by immunoSEQ multiplex PCR. Of some 47,000 clones listed, roughly 80% were seen once; the top ten hold 35% to 45%. This CDR3 is 15 amino acids long. V dropped 8 bases and J dropped 1; count of bases not matched to a gene: 8. The V gene's germline CDR1 is MNHEY and CDR2 SMNVEV (reference sequence). This receptor was taken from a human donor in a cohort sampled during active COVID-19. The chain links TRBV27 to TRBJ1-2; 9 nucleotides line up with TRBD1. The source material was peripheral blood. CDR3 nucleotide sequence: TGTGCCAGCCAACGAAGACAGGGGGTTAACTATGGCTACACCTTC. As protein: CASQRRQGVNYGYTF.